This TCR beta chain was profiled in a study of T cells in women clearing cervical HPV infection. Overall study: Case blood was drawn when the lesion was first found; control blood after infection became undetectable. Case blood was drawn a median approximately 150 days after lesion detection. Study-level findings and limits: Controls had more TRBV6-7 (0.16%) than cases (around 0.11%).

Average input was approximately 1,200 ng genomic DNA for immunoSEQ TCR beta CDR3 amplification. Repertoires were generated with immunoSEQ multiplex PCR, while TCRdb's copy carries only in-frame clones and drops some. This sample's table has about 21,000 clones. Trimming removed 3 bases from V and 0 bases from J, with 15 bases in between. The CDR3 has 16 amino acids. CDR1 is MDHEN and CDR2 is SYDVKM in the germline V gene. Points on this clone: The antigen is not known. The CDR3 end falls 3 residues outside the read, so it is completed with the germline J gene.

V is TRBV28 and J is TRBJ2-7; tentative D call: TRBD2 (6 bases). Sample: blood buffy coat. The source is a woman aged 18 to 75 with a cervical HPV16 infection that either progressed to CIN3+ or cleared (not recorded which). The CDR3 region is CASSFSLRGLSYEQYF. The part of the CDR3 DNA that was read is TGTGCCAGCAGTTTTTCGTTAAGGGGACTCTCCTACGAG. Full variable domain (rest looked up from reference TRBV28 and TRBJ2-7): DVKVTQSSRYLVKRTGEKVFLECVQDMDHENMFWYRQDPGLGLRLIYFSYDVKMKEKGDIPEGYSVSREKKERFSLILESASTNQTSMYLCASSFSLRGLSYEQYFGPGTRLTVT.